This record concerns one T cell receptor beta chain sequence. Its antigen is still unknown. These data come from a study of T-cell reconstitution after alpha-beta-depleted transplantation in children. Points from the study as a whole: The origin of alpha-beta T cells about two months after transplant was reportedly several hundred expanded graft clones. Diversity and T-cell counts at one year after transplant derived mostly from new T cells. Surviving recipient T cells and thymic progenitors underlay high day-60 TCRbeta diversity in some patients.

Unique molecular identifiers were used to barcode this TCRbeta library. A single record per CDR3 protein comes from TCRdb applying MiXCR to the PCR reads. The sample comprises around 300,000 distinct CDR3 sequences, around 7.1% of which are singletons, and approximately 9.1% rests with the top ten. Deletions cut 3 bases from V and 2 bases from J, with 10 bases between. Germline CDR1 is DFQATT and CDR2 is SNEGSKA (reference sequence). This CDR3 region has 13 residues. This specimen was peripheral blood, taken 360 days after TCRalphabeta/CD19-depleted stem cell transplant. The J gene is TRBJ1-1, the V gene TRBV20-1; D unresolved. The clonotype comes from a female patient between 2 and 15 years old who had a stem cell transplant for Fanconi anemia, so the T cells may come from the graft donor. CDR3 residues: CSASDSINTEAFF. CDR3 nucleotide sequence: TGCAGTGCTAGTGACTCTATCAACACTGAAGCTTTCTTT.